The text below deals with one T cell receptor (beta chain). Its specificity is not known. Germline values: CDR1 SQVTM, CDR2 ANQGSEA. J lost 6 bases, V lost 7 bases, and 2 bases had no gene match. The CDR3 is 11 residues long. This sample's treatment: oral pan-JAK inhibitor, 5-10 mg twice daily. RNA was isolated and reverse transcribed to cDNA, the sequencing template. TCRdb's table, derived via immunoSEQ multiplex PCR, lists solely in-frame clones and lacks some. In the table there are some 110,000 clones, about 54% of which are singletons. This entry is derived from a study of CD8+ T cells in alopecia areata. Study-wide context: The drug, oral tofacitinib, was given to treated patients at 5 to 10 mg twice daily. After 6 to 18 months of tofacitinib, follow-up continued 6 months off drug. Findings and limits, study-wide: With tofacitinib ongoing, many expanded lesional clones persisted in both scalp and blood. Higher clonality than in normal scalp was seen in lesional scalp, especially alopecia totalis/universalis.

The sequence was obtained from a human donor with alopecia areata. This sequence joins TRBV29-1 and TRBJ1-1, with 10 bases identical to TRBD1. Sequences were derived from CD8+ T cells sorted from blood, sampled at week 4, from a patient treated with tofacitinib. The CDR3 loop is CSGGQGSEAFF. CDR3 nucleotide sequence: TGCAGCGGGGGACAGGGGTCTGAAGCTTTCTTT. Together with reference TRBV29-1 and TRBJ1-1, the CDR3 gives the full variable domain: SAVISQKPSRDICQRGTSLTIQCQVDSQVTMMFWYRQQPGQSLTLIATANQGSEATYESGFVIDKFPISRPNLTFSTLTVSNMSPEDSSIYLCSGGQGSEAFFGQGTRLTVV.